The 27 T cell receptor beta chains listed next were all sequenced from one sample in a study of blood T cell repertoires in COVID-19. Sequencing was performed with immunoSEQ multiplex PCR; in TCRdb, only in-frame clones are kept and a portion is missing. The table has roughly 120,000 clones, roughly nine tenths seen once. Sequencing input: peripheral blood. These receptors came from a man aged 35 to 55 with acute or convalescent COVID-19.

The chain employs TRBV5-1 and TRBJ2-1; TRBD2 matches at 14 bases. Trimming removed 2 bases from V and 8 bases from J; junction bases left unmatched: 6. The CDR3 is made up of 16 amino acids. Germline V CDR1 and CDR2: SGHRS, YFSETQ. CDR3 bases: TGCGCCAGCAGCTTCGGACTAGCGGGAGGTTCGGATGAGCAGTTCTTC. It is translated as CASSFGLAGGSDEQFF. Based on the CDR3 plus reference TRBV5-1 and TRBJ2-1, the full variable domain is KAGVTQTPRYLIKTRGQQVTLSCSPISGHRSVSWYQQTPGQGLQFLFEYFSETQRNKGNFPGRFSGRQFSNSRSEMNVSTLELGDSALYLCASSFGLAGGSDEQFFGPGTRLTVL.

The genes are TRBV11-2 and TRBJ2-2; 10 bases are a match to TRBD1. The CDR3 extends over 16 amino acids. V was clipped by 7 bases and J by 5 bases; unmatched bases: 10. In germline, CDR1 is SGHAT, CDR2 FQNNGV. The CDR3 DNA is TGTGCCAGCAAATCCTTACGGACAGGGGGAACCGGGGAGCTGTTTTTT. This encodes CASKSLRTGGTGELFF.

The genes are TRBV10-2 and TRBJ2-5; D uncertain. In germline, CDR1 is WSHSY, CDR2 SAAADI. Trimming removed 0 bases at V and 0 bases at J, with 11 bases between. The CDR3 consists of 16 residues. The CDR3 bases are TGCGCCAGCAGTGAGTCGACATATGGGTACCAAGAGACCCAGTACTTC. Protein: CASSESTYGYQETQYF.

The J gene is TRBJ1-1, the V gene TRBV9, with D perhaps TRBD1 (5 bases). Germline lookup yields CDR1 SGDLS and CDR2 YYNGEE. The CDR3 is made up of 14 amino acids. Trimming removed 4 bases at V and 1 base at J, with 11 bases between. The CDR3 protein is CASSPSGRNTEAFF. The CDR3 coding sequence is TGTGCCAGCAGCCCCTCAGGGCGGAACACTGAAGCTTTCTTT.

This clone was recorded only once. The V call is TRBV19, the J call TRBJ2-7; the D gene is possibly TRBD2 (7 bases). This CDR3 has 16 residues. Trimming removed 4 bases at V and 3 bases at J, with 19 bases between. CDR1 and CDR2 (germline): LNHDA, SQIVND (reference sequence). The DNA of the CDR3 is TGTGCCAGTAGTACGGCCTTCGGGGGGCAGTTCTACGAGCAGTACTTC. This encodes CASSTAFGGQFYEQYF.

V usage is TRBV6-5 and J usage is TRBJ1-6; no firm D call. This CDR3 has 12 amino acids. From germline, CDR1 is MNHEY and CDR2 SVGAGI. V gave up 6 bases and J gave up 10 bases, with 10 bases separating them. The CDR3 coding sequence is TGTGCCAGCAGCCCCGGGAGATCACCCCTCCACTTT. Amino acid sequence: CASSPGRSPLHF.

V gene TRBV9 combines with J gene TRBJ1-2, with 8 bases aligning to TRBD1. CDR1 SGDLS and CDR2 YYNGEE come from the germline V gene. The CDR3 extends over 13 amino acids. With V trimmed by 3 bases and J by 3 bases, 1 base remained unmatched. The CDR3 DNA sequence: TGTGCCAGCAGCGGGACAGGGCACTATGGCTACACCTTC. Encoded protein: CASSGTGHYGYTF.

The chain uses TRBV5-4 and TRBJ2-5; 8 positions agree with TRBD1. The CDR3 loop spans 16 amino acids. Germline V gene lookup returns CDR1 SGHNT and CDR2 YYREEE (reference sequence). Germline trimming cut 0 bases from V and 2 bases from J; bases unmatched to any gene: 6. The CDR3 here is CASSLGMTGAQETQYF. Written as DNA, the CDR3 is TGTGCCAGCAGCTTGGGGATGACAGGGGCTCAAGAGACCCAGTACTTC.

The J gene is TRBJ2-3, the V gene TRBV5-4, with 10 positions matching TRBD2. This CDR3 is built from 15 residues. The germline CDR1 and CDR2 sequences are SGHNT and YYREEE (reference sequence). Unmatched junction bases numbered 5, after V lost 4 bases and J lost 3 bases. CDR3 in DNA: TGTGCCAGCAGCCCATCTAGCGGGAGAACAGATACGCAGTATTTT. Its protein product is CASSPSSGRTDTQYF.

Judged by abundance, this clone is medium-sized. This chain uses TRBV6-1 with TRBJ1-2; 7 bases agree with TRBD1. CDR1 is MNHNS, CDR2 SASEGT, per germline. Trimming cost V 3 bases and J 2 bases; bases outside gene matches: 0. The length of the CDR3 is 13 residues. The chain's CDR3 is CASSEGQNYGYTF. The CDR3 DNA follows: TGTGCCAGCAGTGAGGGACAGAACTATGGCTACACCTTC.

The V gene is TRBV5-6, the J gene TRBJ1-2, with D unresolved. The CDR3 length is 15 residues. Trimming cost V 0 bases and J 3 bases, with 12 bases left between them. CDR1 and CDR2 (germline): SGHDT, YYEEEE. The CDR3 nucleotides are TGTGCCAGCAGCTTGGACCGGGGTCGGGACTATGGCTACACCTTC. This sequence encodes CASSLDRGRDYGYTF.

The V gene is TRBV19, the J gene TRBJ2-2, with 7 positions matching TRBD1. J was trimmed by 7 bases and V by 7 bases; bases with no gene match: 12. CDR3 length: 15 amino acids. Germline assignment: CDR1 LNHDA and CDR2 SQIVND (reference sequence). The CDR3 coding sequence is TGTGCCAGTACCACGAGACAGGGCGAGAGCGGGGAGCTGTTTTTT. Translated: CASTTRQGESGELFF.

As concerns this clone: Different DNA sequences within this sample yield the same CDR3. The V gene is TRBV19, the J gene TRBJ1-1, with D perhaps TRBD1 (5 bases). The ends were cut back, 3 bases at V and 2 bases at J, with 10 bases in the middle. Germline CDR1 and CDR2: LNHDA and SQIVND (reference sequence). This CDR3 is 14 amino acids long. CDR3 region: CASSIDSFNTEAFF. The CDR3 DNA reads TGTGCCAGTAGTATTGACAGCTTCAACACTGAAGCTTTCTTT. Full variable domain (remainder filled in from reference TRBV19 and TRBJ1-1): DGGITQSPKYLFRKEGQNVTLSCEQNLNHDAMYWYRQDPGQGLRLIYYSQIVNDFQKGDIAEGYSVSREKKESFPLTVTSAQKNPTAFYLCASSIDSFNTEAFFGQGTRLTVV.

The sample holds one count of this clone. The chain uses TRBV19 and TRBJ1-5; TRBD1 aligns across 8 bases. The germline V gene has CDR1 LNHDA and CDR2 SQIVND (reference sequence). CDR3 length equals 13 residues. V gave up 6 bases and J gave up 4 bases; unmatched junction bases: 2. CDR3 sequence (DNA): TGTGCCAGTAGGGGACAGGAAAATCAGCCCCAGCATTTT. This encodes CASRGQENQPQHF.

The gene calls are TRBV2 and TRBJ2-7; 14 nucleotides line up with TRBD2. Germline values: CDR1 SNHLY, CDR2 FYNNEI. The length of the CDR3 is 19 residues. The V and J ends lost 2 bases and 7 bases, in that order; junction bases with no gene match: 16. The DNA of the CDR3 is TGTGCCAGCAGTGAATTCAGTTTGGGACTAGCGGGGGCGAAAGGGGAGCAGTACTTC. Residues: CASSEFSLGLAGAKGEQYF. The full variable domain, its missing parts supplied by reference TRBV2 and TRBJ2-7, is EPEVTQTPSHQVTQMGQEVILRCVPISNHLYFYWYRQILGQKVEFLVSFYNNEISEKSEIFDDQFSVERPDGSNFTLKIRSTKLEDSAMYFCASSEFSLGLAGAKGEQYFGPGTRLTVT.

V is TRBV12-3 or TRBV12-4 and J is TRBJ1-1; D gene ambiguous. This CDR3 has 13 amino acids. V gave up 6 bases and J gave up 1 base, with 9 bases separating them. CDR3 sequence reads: CASSQLTNTEAFF. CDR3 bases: TGTGCCAGCAGCCAGTTAACGAACACTGAAGCTTTCTTT.

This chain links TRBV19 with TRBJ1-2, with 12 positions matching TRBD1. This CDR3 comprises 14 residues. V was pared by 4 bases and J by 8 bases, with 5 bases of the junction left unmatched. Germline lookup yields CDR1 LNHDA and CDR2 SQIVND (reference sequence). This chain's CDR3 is CASSTGQGAGGYTF. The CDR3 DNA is TGTGCCAGTAGTACGGGACAGGGGGCAGGAGGCTACACCTTC.

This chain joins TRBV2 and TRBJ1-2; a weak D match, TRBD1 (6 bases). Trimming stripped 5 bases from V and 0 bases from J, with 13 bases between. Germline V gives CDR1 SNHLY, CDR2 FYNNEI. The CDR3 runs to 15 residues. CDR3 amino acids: CASSFLTGANYGYTF. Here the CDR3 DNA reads TGTGCCAGCAGTTTCTTGACAGGCGCTAACTATGGCTACACCTTC.

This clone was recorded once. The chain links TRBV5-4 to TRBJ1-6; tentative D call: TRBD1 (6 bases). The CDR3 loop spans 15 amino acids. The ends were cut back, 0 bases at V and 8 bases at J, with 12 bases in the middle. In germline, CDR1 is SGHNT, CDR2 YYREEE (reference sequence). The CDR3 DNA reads TGTGCCAGCAGCTTGGAGGTAGGGGGATATTCACCCCTCCACTTT. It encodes CASSLEVGGYSPLHF.

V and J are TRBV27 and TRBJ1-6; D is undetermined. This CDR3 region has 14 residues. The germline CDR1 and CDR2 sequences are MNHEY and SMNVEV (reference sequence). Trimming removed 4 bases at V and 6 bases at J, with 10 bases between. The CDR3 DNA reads TGTGCCAGCAGTTCCCGGGTCCCTAATTCACCCCTCCACTTT. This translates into CASSSRVPNSPLHF.

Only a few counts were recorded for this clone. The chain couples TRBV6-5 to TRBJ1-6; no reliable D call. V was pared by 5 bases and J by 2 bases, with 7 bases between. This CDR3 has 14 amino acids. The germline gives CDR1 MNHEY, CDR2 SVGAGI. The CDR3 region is CASSLGPYNSPLHF. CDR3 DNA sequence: TGTGCCAGCAGTCTGGGCCCCTATAATTCACCCCTCCACTTT.

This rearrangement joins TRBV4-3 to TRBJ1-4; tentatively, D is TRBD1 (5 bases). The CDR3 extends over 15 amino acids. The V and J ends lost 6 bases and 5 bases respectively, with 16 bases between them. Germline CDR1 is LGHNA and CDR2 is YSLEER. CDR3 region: CASSRMGGENEKLFF. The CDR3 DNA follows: TGCGCCAGCAGTCGCATGGGGGGGGAGAATGAAAAACTGTTTTTT.

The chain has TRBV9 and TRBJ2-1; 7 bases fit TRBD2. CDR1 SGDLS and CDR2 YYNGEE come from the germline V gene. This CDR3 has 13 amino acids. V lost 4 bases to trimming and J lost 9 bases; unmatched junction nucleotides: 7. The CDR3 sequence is CASSLTSETEQFF. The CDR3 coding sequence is TGTGCCAGCAGCCTCACTAGCGAGACTGAGCAGTTCTTC.

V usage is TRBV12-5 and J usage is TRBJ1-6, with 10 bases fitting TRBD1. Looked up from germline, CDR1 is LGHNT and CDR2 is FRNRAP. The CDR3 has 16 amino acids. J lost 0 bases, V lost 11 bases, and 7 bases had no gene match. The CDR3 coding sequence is TGTGCTGTAGGGACAGGGGTTAGCTCCTATAATTCACCCCTCCACTTT. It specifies CAVGTGVSSYNSPLHF.

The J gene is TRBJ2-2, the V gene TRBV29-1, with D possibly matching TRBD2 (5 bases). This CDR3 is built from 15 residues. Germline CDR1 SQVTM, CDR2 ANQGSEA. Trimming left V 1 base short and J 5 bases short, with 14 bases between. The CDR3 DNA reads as TGCAGCGTTGAAGTGAAAGGCGGGCGGACCGGGGAGCTGTTTTTT. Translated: CSVEVKGGRTGELFF.

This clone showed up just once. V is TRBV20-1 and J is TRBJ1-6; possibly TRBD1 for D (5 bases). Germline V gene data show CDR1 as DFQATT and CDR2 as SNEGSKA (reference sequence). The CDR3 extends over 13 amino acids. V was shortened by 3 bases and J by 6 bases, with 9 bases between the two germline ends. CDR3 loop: CSASFQGNSPLHF. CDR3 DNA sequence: TGCAGTGCTAGTTTCCAGGGTAATTCACCCCTCCACTTT.

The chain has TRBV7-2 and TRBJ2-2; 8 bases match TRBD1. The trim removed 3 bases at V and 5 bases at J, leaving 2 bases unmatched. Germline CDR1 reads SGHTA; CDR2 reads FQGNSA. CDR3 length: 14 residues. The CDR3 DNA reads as TGTGCCAGCAGCTTCAACAGGGGGACCGGGGAGCTGTTTTTT. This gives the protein CASSFNRGTGELFF.